The next 24 T cell receptor beta chains were all read from a single sample in a study of long-term antiretroviral therapy in people with HIV (dated by TCRdb to between 2022 and 2023). The immunoSEQ hsTCRB v3.0 assay was used at survey level resolution to sequence the TRB variable region. The source is immuneACCESS, and TCRdb retained only in-frame sequences with V and J called. Part of the clones is not carried over; for the studies checked, unresolved V genes explain less than half of this, and the remainder is unexplained. Within this sample are thousands of clones, with roughly 88% of them counted one time only. Around 3% of the sample is taken by the ten largest. The material was unsorted PBMCs, obtained 3.7 years after starting antiretroviral therapy. The receptors originated from a woman aged 50 to 60 with HIV.

The V gene is TRBV5-4, the J gene TRBJ2-1, with D possibly being TRBD2 (6 bases). Trimming left V 4 bases short and J 10 bases short, with 12 bases between. Germline values: CDR1 SGHNT, CDR2 YYREEE (reference sequence). The CDR3 runs 12 residues. The CDR3 DNA reads TGTGCCAGCAGCCTTACTAGCACCGAGCAGTTCTTC. Protein sequence: CASSLTSTEQFF.

This clone was recorded once. The chain uses TRBV6-5 and TRBJ1-5; no firm D call. CDR1 and CDR2 from the germline V gene are MNHEY and SVGAGI. V dropped 3 bases and J dropped 0 bases, with 3 bases sitting between them. The length of the CDR3 is 13 residues. CDR3 sequence reads: CASSYDSNQPQHF. DNA of the CDR3: TGTGCCAGCAGTTATGATAGCAATCAGCCCCAGCATTTT.

This clone came up once. This chain links TRBV7-2 with TRBJ1-1, with D unresolved. The V gene lost 5 bases and the J gene lost 0 bases, with 7 bases spanning the gap. CDR1 and CDR2 (germline): SGHTA, FQGNSA. The CDR3 runs 13 residues. The DNA for the CDR3 is TGTGCCAGCAGCCCCGACCTGAACACTGAAGCTTTCTTT. This gives the protein CASSPDLNTEAFF.

J is TRBJ1-3 and V is TRBV6-1; D gene uncertain. The CDR3 runs to 14 residues. CDR1 is MNHNS and CDR2 is SASEGT in the germline V gene. Trimming shortened V by 7 bases and J by 0 bases, and 10 bases separated the two germline ends. The CDR3 DNA reads as TGTGCCAGCATCCCCACTATCTCTGGAAACACCATATATTTT. Translating gives CASIPTISGNTIYF.

The chain uses TRBV5-4 and TRBJ2-5, with unresolved D. Trimming removed 4 bases from V and 3 bases from J, with 13 bases in between. The CDR3 contains 14 residues. CDR1 and CDR2 from the germline V gene are SGHNT and YYREEE (reference sequence). The CDR3 nucleotides are TGTGCCAGCAGCCTGACCATGGGAAAAGAGACCCAGTACTTC. Protein sequence: CASSLTMGKETQYF.

The chain links TRBV25-1 to TRBJ2-1; 8 nucleotides match TRBD1. The CDR3 has 15 residues. Trimming at V came to 5 bases and at J to 8 bases, leaving 11 bases not matched to a gene. Germline assignment: CDR1 MGHDK and CDR2 SYGVNS. CDR3 protein: CASSSSWTGFHEQFF. CDR3 in DNA: TGTGCCAGCAGTAGTTCTTGGACAGGGTTCCATGAGCAGTTCTTC.

The chain joins TRBV10-3 to TRBJ2-1; 7 bases match TRBD2. Trimming removed 3 bases from V and 5 bases from J; junction bases left unmatched: 7. The length of the CDR3 is 15 residues. The germline CDR1 and CDR2 sequences are ENHRY and SYGVKD. Here the CDR3 DNA reads TGTGCCATCAGTGACTCGGCGGGAGAGAACAATGAGCAGTTCTTC. Its protein is CAISDSAGENNEQFF.

The gene calls are TRBV5-1 and TRBJ2-1; 15 bases fit TRBD2. CDR1 is SGHRS and CDR2 is YFSETQ in the germline V gene. With 4 bases clipped from V and 10 bases from J, the junction kept 15 bases outside the gene matches. The CDR3 loop spans 18 amino acids. CDR3 residues: CASSGGTSGRPSEEEQFF. CDR3 bases: TGCGCCAGCAGCGGCGGGACTAGCGGGAGGCCCTCCGAGGAAGAGCAGTTCTTC.

The DNA for the CDR3 is TGTGCCAGCAACCAGGGAAGCACAGATACGCAGTATTTT. It specifies CASNQGSTDTQYF. The chain uses TRBV6-6 and TRBJ2-3; D possibly corresponds to TRBD1 (5 bases). The CDR3 covers 13 residues. Trimming pared 7 bases from V and 0 bases from J, leaving 8 bases between. Germline CDR1 reads MNHNY; CDR2 reads SVGAGI (reference sequence).

The rearrangement joins TRBV6-5 to TRBJ1-4; TRBD1 matches at 8 bases. J gave up 8 bases and V 5 bases, and 7 bases lay outside the gene matches. This CDR3 region has 14 residues. Germline-derived CDR1 and CDR2 are MNHEY and SVGAGI. CDR3 protein: CASSPTGVVEKLFF. The CDR3 DNA follows: TGTGCCAGCAGTCCGACAGGGGTCGTGGAAAAACTGTTTTTT.

This clone has a single count. This chain links TRBV5-6 with TRBJ2-5, with TRBD2 identical over 10 bases. The CDR3 is made up of 16 amino acids. J lost 1 base, V lost 1 base, and 4 bases had no gene match. Germline V CDR1 and CDR2: SGHDT, YYEEEE. In DNA form, the CDR3 reads TGTGCCAGCAGCTTGTTTTCTAGCGGGAGCCAAGAGACCCAGTACTTC. Protein: CASSLFSSGSQETQYF.

CDR3 sequence: CASSLADHEQFF. CDR3 nucleotides: TGTGCCAGCAGCTTAGCCGACCATGAGCAGTTCTTC. This sequence joins TRBV11-3 and TRBJ2-1; D is undetermined. Germline CDR1 and CDR2: SGHNT and YENEEA. This CDR3 is 12 amino acids long. V lost 1 base, J lost 8 bases, and 6 bases lay in between.

This clone was observed a single time. The chain is built from TRBV28 and TRBJ1-4; 10 bases agree with TRBD1. V trimming: 8 bases; J trimming: 0 bases; junction bases outside the gene matches: 3. This CDR3 has 15 amino acids. Germline V gene lookup returns CDR1 MDHEN and CDR2 SYDVKM. The CDR3 here is CASLGQGTTNEKLFF. CDR3 nucleotide sequence: TGTGCCAGCTTGGGACAGGGGACAACTAATGAAAAACTGTTTTTT.

Only a few counts were recorded for this clone. The chain carries TRBV7-9 and TRBJ2-3, with D possibly TRBD1 on 5 matching bases. The V end was cut by 1 base, the J end by 2 bases, with 10 bases between. CDR1 is SEHNR and CDR2 is FQNEAQ in the germline V gene (reference sequence). This CDR3 has 15 amino acids. Here the CDR3 reads CASSLVQGLTDTQYF. The CDR3 nucleotides are TGTGCCAGCAGCTTAGTCCAGGGCCTCACAGATACGCAGTATTTT. The full variable domain, rest sourced from reference TRBV7-9 and TRBJ2-3, is DTGVSQNPRHKITKRGQNVTFRCDPISEHNRLYWYRQTLGQGPEFLTYFQNEAQLEKSRLLSDRFSAERPKGSFSTLEIQRTEQGDSAMYLCASSLVQGLTDTQYFGPGTRLTVL.

The chain uses TRBV19 and TRBJ2-7; D not resolved. This CDR3 is built from 15 residues. Trimming left V 3 bases short and J 2 bases short, with 14 bases between. CDR1 and CDR2 (germline): LNHDA, SQIVND (reference sequence). The CDR3: CASSMGSRSTYEQYF. CDR3 DNA sequence: TGTGCCAGTAGTATGGGGTCCAGGAGTACCTACGAGCAGTACTTC.

The chain carries TRBV11-2 and TRBJ2-3, with 10 bases identical to TRBD2. CDR3 length equals 13 residues. Germline CDR1 and CDR2: SGHAT and FQNNGV. V shed 5 bases, J shed 4 bases, and the junction held 0 bases outside the gene matches. CDR3 amino acids: CASSSGRADTQYF. The CDR3 nucleotides read TGTGCCAGCAGCAGCGGGAGGGCAGATACGCAGTATTTT.

The count of this clone is one. This chain connects TRBV6-6 to TRBJ1-4; 10 nucleotides match TRBD1. The V segment lost 6 bases and the J segment 6 bases; nucleotides outside the gene matches: 7. Germline CDR1 MNHNY, CDR2 SVGAGI (reference sequence). The CDR3 is 15 amino acids. The CDR3 protein is CASRTGGAEDEKLFF. In nucleotides, the CDR3 is TGTGCCAGCAGGACAGGGGGCGCAGAGGATGAAAAACTGTTTTTT.

The chain has TRBV4-3 and TRBJ2-2; D may be TRBD1 (5 bases). Trimming cost V 7 bases and J 2 bases, with 11 bases left between them. This CDR3 contains 14 residues. CDR1 and CDR2 (germline): LGHNA, YSLEER. In DNA, the CDR3 is TGCGCCAGCACCCCGCAGGGAAACACCGGGGAGCTGTTTTTT. Protein: CASTPQGNTGELFF.

This clone turned up a few times. The chain carries TRBV7-9 and TRBJ2-7, with 12 bases lining up with TRBD2. This CDR3 contains 14 residues. After removal of 5 bases from V and 5 bases from J, the junction contained 4 bases not matched to a gene. Germline-derived CDR1 and CDR2 are SEHNR and FQNEAQ (reference sequence). The CDR3 nucleotides are TGTGCCAGCAGCCTGACTAGCGGGAGCCACGAGCAGTACTTC. It specifies CASSLTSGSHEQYF. The full variable domain, in which reference TRBV7-9 and TRBJ2-7 provide the parts outside the CDR3, is DTGVSQNPRHKITKRGQNVTFRCDPISEHNRLYWYRQTLGQGPEFLTYFQNEAQLEKSRLLSDRFSAERPKGSFSTLEIQRTEQGDSAMYLCASSLTSGSHEQYFGPGTRLTVT.

The gene calls are TRBV6-1 and TRBJ2-1; tentatively, D is TRBD2 (5 bases). The ends were cut back, 5 bases at V and 8 bases at J, with 10 bases in the middle. Germline CDR1 MNHNS, CDR2 SASEGT. The CDR3 length is 12 residues. The CDR3 DNA is TGTGCCAGCAGTCGGACTTTATATGAGCAGTTCTTC. Amino acids: CASSRTLYEQFF.

The chain combines TRBV6-1 with TRBJ1-5, with D hard to call. The CDR3 length is 13 residues. V was cut by 2 bases and J by 7 bases, with 9 bases left in between. Germline V CDR1 and CDR2: MNHNS, SASEGT. CDR3 bases: TGTGCCAGCAGTGAACAGCGGGGACAGCCCCAGCATTTT. Protein product: CASSEQRGQPQHF.

The V and J genes are TRBV9 and TRBJ1-1; TRBD1 might be the D (6 bases). From germline, CDR1 is SGDLS and CDR2 YYNGEE. This CDR3 has 14 amino acids. V dropped 5 bases and J dropped 4 bases, with 15 bases sitting between them. The CDR3 sequence: CASSTRWDTTEAFF. Here the CDR3 DNA reads TGTGCCAGCAGTACCCGATGGGACACCACTGAAGCTTTCTTT.

The rearrangement joins TRBV21-1 to TRBJ2-1; the table's D call, TRBD1, was not checked against the DNA. TRBV21-1 is an annotated pseudogene. The CDR3 sequence is 14 residues long. The CDR3 DNA reads as TGTGCCAGCAGCACCCTGGGGACAGGCATCGAGCAGTTCTTC. It translates to CASSTLGTGIEQFF.

This clone was observed once. This chain connects TRBV2 to TRBJ2-7, with unresolved D. CDR1 and CDR2 (germline): SNHLY, FYNNEI. V was pared by 3 bases and J by 3 bases, with 12 bases between. The CDR3 length is 14 residues. The CDR3 reads CASSESRPIYEQYF. The CDR3 bases are TGTGCCAGCAGTGAGTCCAGACCGATCTACGAGCAGTACTTC.